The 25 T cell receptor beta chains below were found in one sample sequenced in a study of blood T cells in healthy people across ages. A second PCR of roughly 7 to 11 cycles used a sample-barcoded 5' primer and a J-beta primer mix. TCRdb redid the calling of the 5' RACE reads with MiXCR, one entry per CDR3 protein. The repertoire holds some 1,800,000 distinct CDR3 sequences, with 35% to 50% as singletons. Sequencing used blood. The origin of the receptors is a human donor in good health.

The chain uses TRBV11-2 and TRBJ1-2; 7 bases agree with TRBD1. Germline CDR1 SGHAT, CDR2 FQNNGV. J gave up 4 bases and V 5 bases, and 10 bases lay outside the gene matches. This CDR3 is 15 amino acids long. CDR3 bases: TGTGCCAGCAGCCACGGGACAGCCTCTCTCTATGGCTACACCTTC. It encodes CASSHGTASLYGYTF.

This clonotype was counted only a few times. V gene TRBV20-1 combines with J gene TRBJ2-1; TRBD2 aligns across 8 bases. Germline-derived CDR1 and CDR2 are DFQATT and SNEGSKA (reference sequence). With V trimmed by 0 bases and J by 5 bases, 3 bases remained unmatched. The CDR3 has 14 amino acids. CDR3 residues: CSARDRAGDNEQFF. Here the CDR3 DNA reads TGCAGTGCTAGAGATCGAGCGGGGGACAATGAGCAGTTCTTC.

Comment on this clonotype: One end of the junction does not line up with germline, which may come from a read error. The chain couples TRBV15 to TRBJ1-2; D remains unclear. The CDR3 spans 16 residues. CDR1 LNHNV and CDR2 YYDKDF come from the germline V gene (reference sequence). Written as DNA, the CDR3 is TGTGCCACCAGTAGAGTTTACCCATACACCTTGTATGGCTACACCTTC. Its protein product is CATSRVYPYTLYGYTF.

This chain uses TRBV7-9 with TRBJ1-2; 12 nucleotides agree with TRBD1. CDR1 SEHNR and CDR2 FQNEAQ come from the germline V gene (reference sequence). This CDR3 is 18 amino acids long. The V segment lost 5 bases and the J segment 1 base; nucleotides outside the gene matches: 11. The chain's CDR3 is CASSRDRDRGRNNYGYTF. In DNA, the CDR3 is TGTGCCAGCAGCCGCGACCGGGACAGGGGGCGTAATAACTATGGCTACACCTTC.

CDR3 in DNA: TGTGCCAGCAGCGTGGGTCTAACAGACAAAAACATTCAGTACTTC. This encodes CASSVGLTDKNIQYF. The chain joins TRBV9 to TRBJ2-4; D is undetermined. V was trimmed by 2 bases and J by 3 bases, leaving 12 bases between them. CDR3 length equals 15 residues. CDR1 is SGDLS, CDR2 YYNGEE, per germline.

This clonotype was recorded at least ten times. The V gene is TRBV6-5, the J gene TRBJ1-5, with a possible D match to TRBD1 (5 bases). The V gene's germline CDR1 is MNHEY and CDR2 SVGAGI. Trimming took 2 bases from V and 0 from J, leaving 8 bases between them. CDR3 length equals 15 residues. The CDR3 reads CASSYDRFSNQPQHF. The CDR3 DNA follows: TGTGCCAGCAGTTACGACAGATTTAGCAATCAGCCCCAGCATTTT.

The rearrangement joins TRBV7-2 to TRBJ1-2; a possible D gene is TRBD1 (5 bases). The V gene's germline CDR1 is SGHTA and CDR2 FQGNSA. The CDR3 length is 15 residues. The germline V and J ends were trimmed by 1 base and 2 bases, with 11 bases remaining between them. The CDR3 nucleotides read TGTGCCAGCAGCTTAGGGGCTGACAGAAACTATGGCTACACCTTC. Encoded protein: CASSLGADRNYGYTF.

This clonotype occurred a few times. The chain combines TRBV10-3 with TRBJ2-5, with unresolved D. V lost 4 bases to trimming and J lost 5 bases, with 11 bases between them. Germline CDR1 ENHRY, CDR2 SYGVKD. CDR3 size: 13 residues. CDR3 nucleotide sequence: TGTGCCATCAGTGGCCGGGTTTTGGAGACCCAGTACTTC. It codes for CAISGRVLETQYF.

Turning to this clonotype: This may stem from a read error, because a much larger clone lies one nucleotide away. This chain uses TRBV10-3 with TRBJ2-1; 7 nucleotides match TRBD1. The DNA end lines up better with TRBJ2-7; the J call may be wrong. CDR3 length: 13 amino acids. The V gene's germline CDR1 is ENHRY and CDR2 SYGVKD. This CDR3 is CAIGIDRAGEQYF. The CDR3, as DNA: TGTGCCATCGGTATAGACAGGGCAGGCGAGCAGTACTTC.

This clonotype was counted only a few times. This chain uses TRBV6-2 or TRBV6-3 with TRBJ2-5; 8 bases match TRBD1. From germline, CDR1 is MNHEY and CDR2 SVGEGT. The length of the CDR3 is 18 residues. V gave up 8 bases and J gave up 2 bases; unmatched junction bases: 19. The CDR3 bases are TGTGCCAGCTCTCCGAACCCCCTGAAGACAGGGGCACAAGAGACCCAGTACTTC. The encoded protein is CASSPNPLKTGAQETQYF.

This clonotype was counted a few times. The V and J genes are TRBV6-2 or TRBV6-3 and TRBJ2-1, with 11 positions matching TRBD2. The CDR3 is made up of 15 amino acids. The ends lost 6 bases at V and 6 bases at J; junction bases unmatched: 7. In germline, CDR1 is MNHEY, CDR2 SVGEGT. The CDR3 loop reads CASRPRLAGFNEQFF. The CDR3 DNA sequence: TGTGCCAGCAGACCCCGACTAGCGGGGTTCAATGAGCAGTTCTTC.

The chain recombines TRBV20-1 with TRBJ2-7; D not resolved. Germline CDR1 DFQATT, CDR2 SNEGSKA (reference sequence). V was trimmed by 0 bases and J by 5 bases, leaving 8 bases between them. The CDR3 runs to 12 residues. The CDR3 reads CSARDWTHEQYF. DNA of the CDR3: TGCAGTGCTAGAGATTGGACCCACGAGCAGTACTTC.

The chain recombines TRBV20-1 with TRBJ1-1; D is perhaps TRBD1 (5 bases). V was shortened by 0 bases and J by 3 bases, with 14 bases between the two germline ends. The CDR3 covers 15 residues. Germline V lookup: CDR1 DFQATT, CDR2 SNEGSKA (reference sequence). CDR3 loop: CSARDGEWGYTEAFF. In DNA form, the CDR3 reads TGCAGTGCTAGAGACGGGGAATGGGGGTACACTGAAGCTTTCTTT.

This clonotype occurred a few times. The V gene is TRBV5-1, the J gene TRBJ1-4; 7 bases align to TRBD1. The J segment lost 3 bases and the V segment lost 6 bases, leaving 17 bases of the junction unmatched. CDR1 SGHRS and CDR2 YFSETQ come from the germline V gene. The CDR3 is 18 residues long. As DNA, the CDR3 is TGCGCCAGCAACCTACAGGGGACTGCCCCAATAGCTAATGAAAAACTGTTTTTT. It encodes CASNLQGTAPIANEKLFF.

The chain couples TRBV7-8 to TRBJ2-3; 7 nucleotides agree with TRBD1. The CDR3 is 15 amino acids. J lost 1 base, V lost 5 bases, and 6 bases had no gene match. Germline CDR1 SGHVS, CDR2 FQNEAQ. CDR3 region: CASSRTGARTDTQYF. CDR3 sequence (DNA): TGTGCCAGCAGCCGAACAGGGGCCCGCACAGATACGCAGTATTTT.

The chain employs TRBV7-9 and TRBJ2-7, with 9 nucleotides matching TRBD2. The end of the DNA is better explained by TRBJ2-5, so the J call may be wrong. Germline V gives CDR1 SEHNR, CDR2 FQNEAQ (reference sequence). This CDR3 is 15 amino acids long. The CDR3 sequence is CASSPIGLALETQYF. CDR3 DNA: TGTGCCAGCAGCCCTATAGGACTAGCGTTGGAGACCCAGTACTTC.

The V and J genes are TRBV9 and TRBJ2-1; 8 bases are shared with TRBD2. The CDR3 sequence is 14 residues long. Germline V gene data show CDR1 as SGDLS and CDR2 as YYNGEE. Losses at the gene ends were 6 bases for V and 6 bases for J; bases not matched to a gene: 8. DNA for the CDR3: TGTGCCAGCAAAGGCGCGGGGGGCCTCAATGAGCAGTTCTTC. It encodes CASKGAGGLNEQFF.

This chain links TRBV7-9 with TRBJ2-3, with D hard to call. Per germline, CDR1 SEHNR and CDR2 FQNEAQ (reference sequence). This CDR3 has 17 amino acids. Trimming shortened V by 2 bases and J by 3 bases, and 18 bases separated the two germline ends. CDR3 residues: CASSLLGRIRPTDTQYF. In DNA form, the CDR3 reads TGTGCCAGCAGCTTATTAGGCCGTATAAGGCCGACAGATACGCAGTATTTT.

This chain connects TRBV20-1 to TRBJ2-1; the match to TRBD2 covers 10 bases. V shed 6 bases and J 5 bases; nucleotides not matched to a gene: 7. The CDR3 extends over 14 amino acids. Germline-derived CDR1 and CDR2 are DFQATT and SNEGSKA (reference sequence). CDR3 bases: TGCAGTGCGACAACTAGCGGGGTCAACAATGAGCAGTTCTTC. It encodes CSATTSGVNNEQFF.

CDR3 coding DNA: TGCAGCCCGATGGGTACAGATCCCAAAAACATTCAGTACTTC. Translation: CSPMGTDPKNIQYF. This chain uses TRBV29-1 with TRBJ2-4; no clear D. CDR3 size: 14 residues. Trimming took off 8 bases at V and 2 bases at J, with 16 bases between the two ends. Per germline, CDR1 SQVTM and CDR2 ANQGSEA.

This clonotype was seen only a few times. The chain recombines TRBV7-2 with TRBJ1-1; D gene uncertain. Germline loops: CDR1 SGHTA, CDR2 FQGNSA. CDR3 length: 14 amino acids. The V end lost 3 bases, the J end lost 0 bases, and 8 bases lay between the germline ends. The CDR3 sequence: CASSFLQLNTEAFF. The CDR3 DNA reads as TGTGCCAGCAGCTTTTTACAGCTGAACACTGAAGCTTTCTTT.

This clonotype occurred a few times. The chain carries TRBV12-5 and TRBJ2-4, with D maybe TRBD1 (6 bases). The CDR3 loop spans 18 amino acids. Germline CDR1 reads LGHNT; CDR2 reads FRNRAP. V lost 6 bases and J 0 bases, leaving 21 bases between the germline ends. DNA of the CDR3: TGTGCTAGTGGAGGACAGTCCCAAGTCCCGTTAGCCAAAAACATTCAGTACTTC. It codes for CASGGQSQVPLAKNIQYF.

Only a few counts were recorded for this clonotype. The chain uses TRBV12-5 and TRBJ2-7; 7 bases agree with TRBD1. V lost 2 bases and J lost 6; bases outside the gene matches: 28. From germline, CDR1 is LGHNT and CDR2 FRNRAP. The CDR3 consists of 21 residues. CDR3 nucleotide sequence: TGTGCTAGTGGTTTGACCAACCCCTGGGACAGCTGGGCCCCCCCGAATTCCGAGCAGTACTTC. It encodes CASGLTNPWDSWAPPNSEQYF.

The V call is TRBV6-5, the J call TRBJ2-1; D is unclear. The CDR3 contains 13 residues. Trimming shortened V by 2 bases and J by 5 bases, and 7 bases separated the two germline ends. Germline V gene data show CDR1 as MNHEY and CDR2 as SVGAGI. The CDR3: CASSYTVDNEQFF. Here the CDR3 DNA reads TGTGCCAGCAGTTACACAGTGGACAATGAGCAGTTCTTC.

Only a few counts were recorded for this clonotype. CDR3: CASGLTQVYGYTF. The CDR3 DNA sequence: TGTGCTAGTGGTTTGACACAGGTCTATGGCTACACCTTC. The chain couples TRBV12-5 to TRBJ1-2; D might be TRBD1 (5 bases). The V gene's germline CDR1 is LGHNT and CDR2 FRNRAP. Trimming removed 2 bases from V and 4 bases from J, with 8 bases in between. This CDR3 has 13 residues.